Below, 7 T cell receptor beta chains from the same sample are listed, as sequenced in a study of cytomegalovirus exposure and HLA in healthy donors. With 60 Vbeta and 13 Jbeta primers, the PCR was carried out. TCRdb's copy holds only in-frame clones and misses some; the assay was immunoSEQ multiplex PCR. The sample has 95,000 to 100,000 clones, 65% to 85% seen once. Source material: PBMCs. These receptors originate from a man in his forties or fifties in good health and CMV-seronegative.

This clone has just a few counts. The J gene is TRBJ1-1, the V gene TRBV5-1; 12 bases align to TRBD1. This CDR3 is 14 amino acids long. V shed 3 bases, J shed 10 bases, and the junction held 7 bases outside the gene matches. Germline CDR1 is SGHRS and CDR2 is YFSETQ. CDR3 in amino acids: CASSSGTGGEAAFF. The CDR3 DNA follows: TGCGCCAGCAGCTCAGGGACAGGGGGCGAGGCAGCTTTCTTT.

J is TRBJ1-2 and V is TRBV18; D remains ambiguous. Germline lookup yields CDR1 KGHSH and CDR2 LQKENI. The CDR3 loop spans 15 amino acids. Trimming shortened V by 1 base and J by 5 bases, and 14 bases separated the two germline ends. The CDR3 coding sequence is TGTGCCAGCTCACCACGGGCGGGCAGTACTTATGGCTACACCTTC. Protein product: CASSPRAGSTYGYTF. The entire variable domain, with the rest obtained from reference TRBV18 and TRBJ1-2, is as follows: NAGVMQNPRHLVRRRGQEARLRCSPMKGHSHVYWYRQLPEEGLKFMVYLQKENIIDESGMPKERFSAEFPKEGPSILRIQQVVRGDSAAYFCASSPRAGSTYGYTFGSGTRLTVV.

The chain employs TRBV28 and TRBJ1-3; D is undetermined. The V end lost 6 bases, the J end lost 2 bases, and 8 bases lay between the germline ends. CDR1 is MDHEN, CDR2 SYDVKM, per germline. The CDR3 is made up of 13 amino acids. The CDR3 DNA sequence: TGTGCCAGCAGGCCCCAGGCTGGAAACACCATATATTTT. Protein product: CASRPQAGNTIYF.

This rearrangement joins TRBV28 to TRBJ1-2, with a tentative D call TRBD1 (5 bases). Trimming took 11 bases from V and 4 from J, leaving 14 bases between them. Germline CDR1 and CDR2: MDHEN and SYDVKM. CDR3 length equals 12 residues. DNA for the CDR3: TGTGCCTCCGAAGAGGACACCTATGGCTACACCTTC. It translates to CASEEDTYGYTF.

V is TRBV7-2 and J is TRBJ1-4; a possible D gene is TRBD1 (6 bases). Germline V gives CDR1 SGHTA, CDR2 FQGNSA. The CDR3 contains 13 residues. Trimming removed 4 bases at V and 7 bases at J, with 10 bases between. DNA for the CDR3: TGTGCCAGCAGCTATCCGACAGGTGAAAAACTGTTTTTT. It specifies CASSYPTGEKLFF.

DNA of the CDR3: TGTGCCAGTAGTATCCAGGAAGGTCAGCCCCAGCATTTT. It translates to CASSIQEGQPQHF. The rearrangement uses TRBV19 and TRBJ1-5; no reliable D call. The ends were cut back, 3 bases at V and 6 bases at J, with 9 bases in the middle. Looked up from germline, CDR1 is LNHDA and CDR2 is SQIVND (reference sequence). The CDR3 sequence is 13 residues long.

The chain is built from TRBV14 and TRBJ1-4; D unclear. V was trimmed by 5 bases and J by 4 bases, leaving 20 bases between them. CDR3 length: 17 residues. CDR1 and CDR2 (germline): SGHDN, FVKESK. CDR3 residues: CASSYPIHLRVNEKLFF. As DNA, the CDR3 is TGTGCCAGCAGCTACCCAATCCACCTACGGGTTAATGAAAAACTGTTTTTT. Supplemented by reference TRBV14 and TRBJ1-4, the full variable domain reads EAGVTQFPSHSVIEKGQTVTLRCDPISGHDNLYWYRRVMGKEIKFLLHFVKESKQDESGMPNNRFLAERTGGTYSTLKVQPAELEDSGVYFCASSYPIHLRVNEKLFFGSGTQLSVL.